The 30 T cell receptor beta chains in this list originate from one sample, sequenced in a study of blood T cell repertoires in COVID-19. Sequencing used immunoSEQ multiplex PCR; TCRdb keeps in-frame clones, though not all of them. The repertoire holds hundreds of thousands of clones, with 80% to 95% as singletons. Material: peripheral blood. All receptors derive from a man in his sixties with COVID-19, enrolled during active disease.

This CDR3 is CASSLDRVSNQPQHF. In DNA form, the CDR3 reads TGTGCCAGCAGTCTAGACAGGGTTAGCAATCAGCCCCAGCATTTT. V usage is TRBV6-2 or TRBV6-3 and J usage is TRBJ1-5; the match to TRBD1 covers 7 bases. V dropped 5 bases and J dropped 0; count of bases not matched to a gene: 4. Germline CDR1 and CDR2: MNHEY and SVGEGT. The CDR3 totals 15 residues.

The chain links TRBV27 to TRBJ1-5, with D tentatively TRBD1 (5 bases). V was cut by 3 bases and J by 0 bases, with 12 bases left in between. This CDR3 is 16 amino acids long. CDR1 MNHEY and CDR2 SMNVEV come from the germline V gene (reference sequence). This chain's CDR3 is CASSFSGGYSNQPQHF. Here the CDR3 DNA reads TGTGCCAGCAGTTTCTCGGGGGGTTATAGCAATCAGCCCCAGCATTTT.

The chain combines TRBV21-1 with TRBJ1-1; the table gives TRBD1 as D, unverified against the DNA. TRBV21-1 is an annotated pseudogene. This CDR3 contains 18 residues. The DNA for the CDR3 is TGTGCCAGCAGCAAAATCACGTTAGGATCAGGGGGAAGCACTGAAGCTTTCTTT. Amino acids: CASSKITLGSGGSTEAFF.

The V and J genes are TRBV7-9 and TRBJ2-1, with TRBD2 matching 12 bases. J lost 1 base, V lost 4 bases, and 5 bases had no gene match. Germline-derived CDR1 and CDR2 are SEHNR and FQNEAQ (reference sequence). CDR3 size: 17 residues. CDR3 sequence: CASSSLTSGSSYNEQFF. CDR3 nucleotides: TGTGCCAGCAGCTCCTTGACTAGCGGGAGTTCCTACAATGAGCAGTTCTTC.

The chain combines TRBV5-5 with TRBJ1-4, with D unclear. From germline, CDR1 is SGHKS and CDR2 YYEKEE (reference sequence). Between the trimmed V and J ends, which lost 0 bases and 4 bases, there was a span of 4 bases. The CDR3 is 13 residues long. The CDR3 sequence: CASSLGHNEKLFF. The CDR3 nucleotides read TGTGCCAGCAGCTTGGGTCATAATGAAAAACTGTTTTTT.

The chain recombines TRBV19 with TRBJ1-1, with 8 bases fitting TRBD1. The V gene's germline CDR1 is LNHDA and CDR2 SQIVND (reference sequence). The V segment lost 4 bases and the J segment 5 bases; nucleotides outside the gene matches: 21. The CDR3 has 19 amino acids. CDR3 sequence: CASSRSPQGATFSGTEAFF. In nucleotides, the CDR3 is TGTGCCAGTAGTAGATCCCCCCAGGGGGCAACGTTCTCGGGGACTGAAGCTTTCTTT. Drawing the rest from reference TRBV19 and TRBJ1-1, the complete variable domain is DGGITQSPKYLFRKEGQNVTLSCEQNLNHDAMYWYRQDPGQGLRLIYYSQIVNDFQKGDIAEGYSVSREKKESFPLTVTSAQKNPTAFYLCASSRSPQGATFSGTEAFFGQGTRLTVV.

The V call is TRBV10-3, the J call TRBJ2-2; weak D call: TRBD2 (6 bases). Trimming took 4 bases from V and 4 from J, leaving 13 bases between them. The germline gives CDR1 ENHRY, CDR2 SYGVKD. This CDR3 is 15 amino acids long. The chain's CDR3 is CAISGGGGFTGELFF. CDR3 coding DNA: TGTGCCATCAGTGGGGGAGGTGGGTTCACCGGGGAGCTGTTTTTT.

The rearrangement uses TRBV5-4 and TRBJ2-2; 8 positions match TRBD1. The V segment lost 2 bases and the J segment 2 bases; nucleotides outside the gene matches: 5. Germline V gives CDR1 SGHNT, CDR2 YYREEE (reference sequence). This CDR3 spans 16 amino acids. The CDR3 region is CASSLGRGRNTGELFF. In DNA form, the CDR3 reads TGTGCCAGCAGCTTAGGCAGGGGGCGTAACACCGGGGAGCTGTTTTTT.

The CDR3 DNA reads TGTGCCATCAGTGACTCTTCGGACAGGGCATATTCACCCCTCCACTTT. It specifies CAISDSSDRAYSPLHF. The gene calls are TRBV10-3 and TRBJ1-6, with 8 bases aligning to TRBD1. The ends lost 3 bases at V and 8 bases at J; junction bases unmatched: 9. The CDR3 is made up of 16 amino acids. Germline V CDR1 and CDR2: ENHRY, SYGVKD.

The chain is built from TRBV5-6 and TRBJ1-1; D perhaps matches TRBD1 (5 bases). CDR3 size: 15 residues. Between the trimmed V and J ends, which lost 1 base and 10 bases, there was a span of 20 bases. Looked up from germline, CDR1 is SGHDT and CDR2 is YYEEEE. DNA of the CDR3: TGTGCCAGCAGCTTGTTCCGGGGGACCCCCCAGGGAGCTTTCTTT. It encodes CASSLFRGTPQGAFF.

The chain carries TRBV24-1 and TRBJ2-2; perhaps TRBD2 as D (5 bases). Looked up from germline, CDR1 is KGHDR and CDR2 is SFDVKD. The CDR3 has 15 residues. Trimming removed 4 bases at V and 1 base at J, with 9 bases between. The CDR3 region has the DNA TGTGCCACCAGTGAGGGAGCGATGAACACCGGGGAGCTGTTTTTT. Encoded protein: CATSEGAMNTGELFF.

The chain carries TRBV15 and TRBJ1-2, with TRBD1 as a possible D gene (6 bases). Trimming stripped 2 bases from V and 3 bases from J, with 10 bases between. Germline CDR1 is LNHNV and CDR2 is YYDKDF (reference sequence). CDR3 size: 14 residues. CDR3 nucleotides: TGTGCCACCAGCAGACCTGGGACACACTATGGCTACACCTTC. It specifies CATSRPGTHYGYTF.

The chain carries TRBV4-1 and TRBJ1-5; 7 bases line up with TRBD1. Trimming removed 1 base from V and 4 bases from J; junction bases left unmatched: 4. Germline V gives CDR1 MGHRA, CDR2 YSYEKL. This CDR3 is 15 amino acids long. The CDR3 sequence is CASSQAPQGNQPQHF. As DNA, the CDR3 is TGCGCCAGCAGCCAAGCTCCACAGGGGAATCAGCCCCAGCATTTT.

V is TRBV7-2 and J is TRBJ2-1, with 8 positions matching TRBD2. J was trimmed by 5 bases and V by 1 base; bases with no gene match: 4. Germline loops: CDR1 SGHTA, CDR2 FQGNSA. This CDR3 comprises 15 residues. The CDR3 loop is CASSLGLAGHNEQFF. The CDR3 nucleotides read TGTGCCAGCAGCTTAGGGCTAGCGGGCCACAATGAGCAGTTCTTC.

V and J are TRBV7-6 and TRBJ2-3, with D possibly TRBD2 on 6 matching bases. V was trimmed by 7 bases and J by 3 bases, leaving 17 bases between them. The CDR3 contains 15 residues. Germline V lookup: CDR1 SGHVS, CDR2 FNYEAQ. The CDR3 DNA sequence: TGTGCCAGCACCTTGGGGACTCCCCTGACAGATACGCAGTATTTT. It codes for CASTLGTPLTDTQYF.

The chain links TRBV4-1 to TRBJ1-1, with D possibly being TRBD1 (6 bases). The CDR3 totals 14 residues. Deletions cut 1 base from V and 3 bases from J, with 9 bases between. Germline V gene sequence: CDR1 MGHRA, CDR2 YSYEKL. CDR3 residues: CASSQGDIDTEAFF. CDR3 coding DNA: TGCGCCAGCAGCCAAGGGGACATAGACACTGAAGCTTTCTTT.

The chain carries TRBV4-1 and TRBJ2-3; perhaps TRBD2 as D (6 bases). The germline V gene has CDR1 MGHRA and CDR2 YSYEKL. This CDR3 contains 16 residues. V lost 4 bases, J lost 0 bases, and 14 bases lay in between. CDR3 coding DNA: TGCGCCAGCAGCCGGGGGGTTCTCACTAGCACAGATACGCAGTATTTT. Its translation is CASSRGVLTSTDTQYF.

The rearrangement links TRBV5-4 to TRBJ1-4, with TRBD1 identical over 9 bases. CDR3 length: 15 residues. Unmatched junction bases numbered 9, after V lost 4 bases and J lost 8 bases. CDR1 and CDR2 (germline): SGHNT, YYREEE (reference sequence). The CDR3 here is CASSADGTGKEKLFF. The CDR3 coding sequence is TGTGCCAGCAGCGCCGATGGGACAGGGAAGGAAAAACTGTTTTTT.

This clone was observed a single time. The V gene is TRBV12-3 or TRBV12-4, the J gene TRBJ2-2, with no clear D. The V gene lost 6 bases and the J gene lost 7 bases, with 9 bases spanning the gap. The CDR3 is 12 amino acids. The CDR3 region is CASRASGGELFF. The CDR3 DNA sequence: TGTGCCAGCAGGGCCTCAGGCGGGGAGCTGTTTTTT.

This chain joins TRBV19 and TRBJ1-3, with TRBD1 matching over 7 bases. The CDR3 totals 16 residues. Germline CDR1 reads LNHDA; CDR2 reads SQIVND (reference sequence). V trimming: 6 bases; J trimming: 0 bases; junction bases outside the gene matches: 8. The CDR3 protein is CASRDREFSSGNTIYF. The CDR3 bases are TGTGCCAGTAGAGACAGGGAATTCAGCTCTGGAAACACCATATATTTT.

The rearrangement joins TRBV12-3 or TRBV12-4 to TRBJ2-7; 10 bases map to TRBD1. This CDR3 contains 12 residues. J was trimmed by 7 bases and V by 7 bases; bases with no gene match: 4. The chain's CDR3 is CASTRTGGEQYF. The CDR3, as DNA: TGTGCCAGCACCAGGACAGGGGGAGAGCAGTACTTC.

The V call is TRBV18, the J call TRBJ2-1, with TRBD1 matching 7 bases. The CDR3 is made up of 15 amino acids. The trim removed 1 base at V and 6 bases at J, leaving 6 bases unmatched. Germline lookup yields CDR1 KGHSH and CDR2 LQKENI. CDR3 in DNA: TGTGCCAGCTCACCACTCACCGGGGACAGCAATGAGCAGTTCTTC. Its protein product is CASSPLTGDSNEQFF.

V is TRBV4-3 and J is TRBJ1-6; unclear D gene. V was pared by 1 base and J by 6 bases, with 13 bases between. Germline CDR1 LGHNA, CDR2 YSLEER. The CDR3 contains 16 residues. CDR3 residues: CASSQGALGGNSPLHF. The CDR3 coding sequence is TGCGCCAGCAGCCAAGGAGCTCTAGGAGGTAATTCACCCCTCCACTTT.

V usage is TRBV2 and J usage is TRBJ1-4; TRBD1 is a possible D gene (5 bases). CDR3 length: 15 residues. Germline assignment: CDR1 SNHLY and CDR2 FYNNEI. V was cut by 5 bases and J by 4 bases, with 14 bases left in between. The chain's CDR3 is CASSQRGWGNEKLFF. The CDR3 DNA reads TGTGCCAGCAGTCAAAGGGGCTGGGGTAATGAAAAACTGTTTTTT.

This chain links TRBV6-6 with TRBJ1-5; 9 bases match TRBD1. The germline V gene has CDR1 MNHNY and CDR2 SVGAGI (reference sequence). The CDR3 consists of 14 residues. V lost 2 bases and J lost 6; bases outside the gene matches: 2. DNA for the CDR3: TGTGCCAGCAGTTACGGGACAGGGATTCAGCCCCAGCATTTT. Residues: CASSYGTGIQPQHF.

The chain combines TRBV19 with TRBJ1-6, with 7 bases fitting TRBD1. Germline-derived CDR1 and CDR2 are LNHDA and SQIVND (reference sequence). The CDR3 sequence is 14 residues long. The J segment lost 7 bases and the V segment lost 6 bases, leaving 6 bases of the junction unmatched. As DNA, the CDR3 is TGTGCCAGTAGCCTGACAGGGCCGAATTCACCCCTCCACTTT. Amino acid sequence: CASSLTGPNSPLHF.

The V gene is TRBV5-1, the J gene TRBJ2-1, with 15 bases identical to TRBD2. The CDR3 is 18 amino acids. V was pared by 1 base and J by 4 bases, with 6 bases of the junction left unmatched. Germline CDR1 SGHRS, CDR2 YFSETQ. CDR3 loop: CASSLTGTSGGSYNEQFF. For the CDR3, the DNA is TGCGCCAGCAGCTTGACAGGGACTAGCGGGGGGTCATACAATGAGCAGTTCTTC.

The V gene is TRBV9, the J gene TRBJ1-3; perhaps TRBD1 as D (5 bases). The ends were cut back, 0 bases at V and 2 bases at J, with 12 bases in the middle. Germline CDR1 reads SGDLS; CDR2 reads YYNGEE. CDR3 length: 16 amino acids. This chain's CDR3 is CASSVGGVGAGNTIYF. CDR3 coding DNA: TGTGCCAGCAGCGTAGGGGGGGTAGGCGCTGGAAACACCATATATTTT.

The chain carries TRBV5-1 and TRBJ1-2; no reliable D call. V shed 0 bases and J shed 4 bases, with 16 bases lying between them. The V gene's germline CDR1 is SGHRS and CDR2 YFSETQ. CDR3 size: 16 residues. The CDR3 DNA reads as TGCGCCAGCAGCTTGGCCCCGGCTGCAGGAAGCTATGGCTACACCTTC. It translates to CASSLAPAAGSYGYTF.

The chain recombines TRBV11-3 with TRBJ2-1, with a possible D match to TRBD1 (6 bases). CDR1 and CDR2 from the germline V gene are SGHNT and YENEEA. Trimming removed 1 base from V and 2 bases from J, with 9 bases in between. The CDR3 covers 15 residues. The CDR3 loop is CASSLAAGAYNEQFF. The CDR3 DNA reads TGTGCCAGCAGCTTAGCGGCAGGGGCCTACAATGAGCAGTTCTTC. The full variable domain, its missing parts supplied by reference TRBV11-3 and TRBJ2-1, is EAGVVQSPRYKIIEKKQPVAFWCNPISGHNTLYWYLQNLGQGPELLIRYENEEAVDDSQLPKDRFSAERLKGVDSTLKIQPAELGDSAVYLCASSLAAGAYNEQFFGPGTRLTVL.